Included here is one TCR beta chain sequence, with context. Its matching antigen is unknown. The data are from a study of a mutant IDH1 vaccine in newly diagnosed glioma. Overall study context: Patients came in for eight vaccinations, in weeks 1, 3, 5, 7, 11, 15, 19 and 23. The initiation of vaccination occurred 4-6 weeks after radiotherapy alone, or with temozolomide cycles. Study-wide findings and caveats: Among all patients, vaccine-induced immune responses occurred in approximately 93%.

Assay used: immunoSEQ multiplex PCR; TCRdb lists only in-frame clones, some missing. The sample carries roughly 120,000 clones, about 80% recorded once. V lost 0 bases to trimming and J lost 0 bases; unmatched junction nucleotides: 8. CDR3 size: 17 residues. The germline V gene has CDR1 LNHNV and CDR2 YYDKDF (reference sequence). Time point noted: week 11, during vaccination. Every vaccination contained 300 ug of the mutant IDH1 20-mer peptide and was paired with topical imiquimod. The TCR sequence derives from a man in his forties or fifties with glioma. The sample here was PBMCs, taken from a glioma patient whose treatment included an IDH1 peptide vaccine. J is TRBJ2-7 and V is TRBV15; 7 bases agree with TRBD1. CDR3 sequence reads: CATSRDRGRGSSYEQYF. CDR3 coding DNA: TGTGCCACCAGCAGAGATCGGGGCAGGGGGAGCTCCTACGAGCAGTACTTC.